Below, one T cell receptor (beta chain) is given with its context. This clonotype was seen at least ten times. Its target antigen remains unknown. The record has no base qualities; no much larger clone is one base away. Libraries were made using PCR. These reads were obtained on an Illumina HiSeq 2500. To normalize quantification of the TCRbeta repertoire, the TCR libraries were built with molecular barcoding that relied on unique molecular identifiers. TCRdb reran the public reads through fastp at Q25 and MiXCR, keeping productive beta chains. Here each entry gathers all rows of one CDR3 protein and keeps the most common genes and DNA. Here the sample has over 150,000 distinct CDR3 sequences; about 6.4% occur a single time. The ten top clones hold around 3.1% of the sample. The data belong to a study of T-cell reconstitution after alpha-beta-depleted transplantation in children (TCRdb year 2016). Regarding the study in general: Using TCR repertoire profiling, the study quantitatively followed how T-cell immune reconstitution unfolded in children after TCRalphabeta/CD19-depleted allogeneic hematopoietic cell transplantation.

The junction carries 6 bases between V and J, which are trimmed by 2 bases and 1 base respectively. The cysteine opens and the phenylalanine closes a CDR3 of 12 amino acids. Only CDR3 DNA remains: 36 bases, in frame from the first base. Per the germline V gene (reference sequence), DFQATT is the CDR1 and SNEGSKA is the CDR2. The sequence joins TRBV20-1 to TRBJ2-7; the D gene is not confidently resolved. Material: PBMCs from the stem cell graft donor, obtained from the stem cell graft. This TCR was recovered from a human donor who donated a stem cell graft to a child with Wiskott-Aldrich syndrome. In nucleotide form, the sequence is TGCAGTGCTAGATGGTGGTCCTACGAGCAGTACTTC. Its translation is CSARWWSYEQYF.